The following is a TCR beta chain sequence with its context. Alongside a J-beta primer mix, a sample-barcoded 5' primer served in a second PCR lasting 7 to 11 cycles. One entry per CDR3 protein, called by TCRdb with MiXCR from the 5' RACE reads. In the table there are over a million distinct CDR3 sequences, 45% of which are singletons. This specimen belongs to a study of blood T cells in healthy people across ages. The germline V gene has CDR1 SNHLY and CDR2 FYNNEI. V lost 10 bases, J lost 1 base, and 13 bases lay in between. The CDR3 is made up of 13 amino acids. The chain employs TRBV2 and TRBJ1-1; D not resolved. What was sequenced was blood. This TCR came from a woman in her sixties or seventies in good health. The CDR3 here is CATCEGWNTEAFF. Here the CDR3 DNA reads TGTGCCACCTGCGAAGGTTGGAACACTGAAGCTTTCTTT.